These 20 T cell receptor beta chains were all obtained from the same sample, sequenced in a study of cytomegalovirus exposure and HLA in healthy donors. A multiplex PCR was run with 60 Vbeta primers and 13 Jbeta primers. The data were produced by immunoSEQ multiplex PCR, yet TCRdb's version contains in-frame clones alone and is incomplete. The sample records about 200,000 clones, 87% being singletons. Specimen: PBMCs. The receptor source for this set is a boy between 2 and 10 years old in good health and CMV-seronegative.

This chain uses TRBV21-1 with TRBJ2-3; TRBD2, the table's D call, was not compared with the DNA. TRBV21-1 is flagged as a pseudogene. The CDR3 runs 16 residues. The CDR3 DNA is TGTGCCAGCAGCAAATTGTGCGGACTAAGCACAGATACGCAGTATTTT. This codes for CASSKLCGLSTDTQYF.

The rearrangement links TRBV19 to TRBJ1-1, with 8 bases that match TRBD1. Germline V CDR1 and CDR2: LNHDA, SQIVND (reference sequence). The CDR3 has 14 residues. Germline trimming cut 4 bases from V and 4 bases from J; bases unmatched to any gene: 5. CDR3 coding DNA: TGTGCCAGTAGTAGGGGGACAGGACCCACTGAAGCTTTCTTT. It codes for CASSRGTGPTEAFF.

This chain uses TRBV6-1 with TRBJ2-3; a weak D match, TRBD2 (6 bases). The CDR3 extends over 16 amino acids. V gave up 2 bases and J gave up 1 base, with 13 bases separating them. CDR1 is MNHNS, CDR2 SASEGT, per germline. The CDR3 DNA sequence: TGTGCCAGCAGTGAAAGGTCTGGCGGGGGCACAGATACGCAGTATTTT. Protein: CASSERSGGGTDTQYF.

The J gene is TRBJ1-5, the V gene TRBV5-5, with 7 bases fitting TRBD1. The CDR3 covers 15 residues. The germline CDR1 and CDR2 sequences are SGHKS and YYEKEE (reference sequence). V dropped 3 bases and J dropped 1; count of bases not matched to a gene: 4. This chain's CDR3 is CASSYTGASNQPQHF. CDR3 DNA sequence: TGTGCCAGCAGCTATACAGGGGCAAGCAATCAGCCCCAGCATTTT.

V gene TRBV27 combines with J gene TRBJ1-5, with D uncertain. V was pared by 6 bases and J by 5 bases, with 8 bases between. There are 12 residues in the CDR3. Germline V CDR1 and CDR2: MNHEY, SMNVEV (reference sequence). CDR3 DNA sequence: TGTGCCAGCAGCTCCACGGATCAGCCCCAGCATTTT. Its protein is CASSSTDQPQHF.

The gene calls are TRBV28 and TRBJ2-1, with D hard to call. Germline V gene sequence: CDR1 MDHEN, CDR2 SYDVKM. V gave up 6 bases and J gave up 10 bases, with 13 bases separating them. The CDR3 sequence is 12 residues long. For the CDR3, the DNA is TGTGCCAGCAGCCAGGTACCCATGGAGCAGTTCTTC. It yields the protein CASSQVPMEQFF.

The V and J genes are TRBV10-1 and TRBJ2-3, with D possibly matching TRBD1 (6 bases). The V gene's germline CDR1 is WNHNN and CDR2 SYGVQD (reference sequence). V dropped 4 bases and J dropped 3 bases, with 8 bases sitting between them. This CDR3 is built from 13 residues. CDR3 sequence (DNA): TGCGCCAGCAGTGGGGGGCTAACAGATACGCAGTATTTT. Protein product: CASSGGLTDTQYF.

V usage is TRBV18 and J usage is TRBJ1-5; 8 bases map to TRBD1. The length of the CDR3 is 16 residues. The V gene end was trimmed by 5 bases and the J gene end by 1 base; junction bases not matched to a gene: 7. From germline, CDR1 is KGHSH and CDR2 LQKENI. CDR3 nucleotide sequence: TGTGCCAGCTCAGCCCAGGGGGCTGGAAGCAATCAGCCCCAGCATTTT. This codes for CASSAQGAGSNQPQHF.

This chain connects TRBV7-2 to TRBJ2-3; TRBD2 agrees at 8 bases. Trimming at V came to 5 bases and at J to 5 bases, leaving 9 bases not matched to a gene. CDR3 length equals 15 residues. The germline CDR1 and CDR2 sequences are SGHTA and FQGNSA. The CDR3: CASSPSGGGRDTQYF. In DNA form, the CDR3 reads TGTGCCAGCAGCCCCAGCGGGGGTGGAAGAGATACGCAGTATTTT.

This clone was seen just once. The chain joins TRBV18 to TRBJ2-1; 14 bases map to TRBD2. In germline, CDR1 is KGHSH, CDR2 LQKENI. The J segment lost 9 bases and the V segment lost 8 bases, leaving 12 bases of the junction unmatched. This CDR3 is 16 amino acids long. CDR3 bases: TGTGCCAGCGGAGTTCTAGGACTAGCGGGAGGAAGTGAGCAGTTCTTC. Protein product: CASGVLGLAGGSEQFF. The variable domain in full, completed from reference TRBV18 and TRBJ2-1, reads NAGVMQNPRHLVRRRGQEARLRCSPMKGHSHVYWYRQLPEEGLKFMVYLQKENIIDESGMPKERFSAEFPKEGPSILRIQQVVRGDSAAYFCASGVLGLAGGSEQFFGPGTRLTVL.

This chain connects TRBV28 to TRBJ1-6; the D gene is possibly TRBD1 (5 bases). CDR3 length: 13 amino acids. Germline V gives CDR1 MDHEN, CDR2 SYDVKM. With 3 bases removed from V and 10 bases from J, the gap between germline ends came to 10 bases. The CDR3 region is CASSLGGKSPLHF. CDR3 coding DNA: TGTGCCAGCAGTTTGGGGGGAAAGTCACCCCTCCACTTT.

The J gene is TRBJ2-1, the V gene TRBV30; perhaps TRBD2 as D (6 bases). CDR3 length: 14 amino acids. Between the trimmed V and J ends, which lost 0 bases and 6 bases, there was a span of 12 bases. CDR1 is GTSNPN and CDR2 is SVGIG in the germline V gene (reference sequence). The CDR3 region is CAWSVLGGGNEQFF. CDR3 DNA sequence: TGTGCCTGGAGTGTATTGGGGGGAGGCAATGAGCAGTTCTTC.

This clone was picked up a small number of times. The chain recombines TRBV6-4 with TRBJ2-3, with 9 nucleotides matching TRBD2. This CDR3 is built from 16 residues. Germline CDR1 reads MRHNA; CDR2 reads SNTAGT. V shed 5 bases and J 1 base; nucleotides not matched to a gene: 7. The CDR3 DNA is TGTGCCAGCAGTTCCGGGACTAGCCTCGGCACAGATACGCAGTATTTT. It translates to CASSSGTSLGTDTQYF.

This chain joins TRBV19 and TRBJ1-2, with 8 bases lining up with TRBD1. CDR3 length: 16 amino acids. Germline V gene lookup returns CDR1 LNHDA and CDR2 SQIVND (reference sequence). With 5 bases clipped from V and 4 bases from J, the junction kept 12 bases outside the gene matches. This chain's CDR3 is CASSPQAGQGSYGYTF. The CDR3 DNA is TGTGCCAGTAGTCCTCAAGCCGGACAGGGTTCCTATGGCTACACCTTC.

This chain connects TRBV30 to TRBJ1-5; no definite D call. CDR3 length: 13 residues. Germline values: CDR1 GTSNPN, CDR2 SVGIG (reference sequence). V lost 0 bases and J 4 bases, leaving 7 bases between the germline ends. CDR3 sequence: CAWSVTGNQPQHF. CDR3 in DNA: TGTGCCTGGAGTGTAACGGGGAATCAGCCCCAGCATTTT.

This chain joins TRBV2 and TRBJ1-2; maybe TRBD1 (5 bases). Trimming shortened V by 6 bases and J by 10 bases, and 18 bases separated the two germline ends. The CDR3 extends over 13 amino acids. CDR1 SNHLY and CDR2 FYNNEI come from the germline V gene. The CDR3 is CASSQDSLIVYTF. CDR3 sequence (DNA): TGTGCCAGCAGCCAAGACAGCCTGATCGTCTACACCTTC.

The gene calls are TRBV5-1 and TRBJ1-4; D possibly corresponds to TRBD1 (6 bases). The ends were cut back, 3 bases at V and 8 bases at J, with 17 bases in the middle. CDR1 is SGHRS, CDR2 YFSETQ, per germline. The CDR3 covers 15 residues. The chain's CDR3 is CASSSRGALWEKLFF. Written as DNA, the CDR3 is TGCGCCAGCAGCTCTCGGGGGGCGTTGTGGGAAAAACTGTTTTTT. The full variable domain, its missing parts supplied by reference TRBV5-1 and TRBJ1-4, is KAGVTQTPRYLIKTRGQQVTLSCSPISGHRSVSWYQQTPGQGLQFLFEYFSETQRNKGNFPGRFSGRQFSNSRSEMNVSTLELGDSALYLCASSSRGALWEKLFFGSGTQLSVL.

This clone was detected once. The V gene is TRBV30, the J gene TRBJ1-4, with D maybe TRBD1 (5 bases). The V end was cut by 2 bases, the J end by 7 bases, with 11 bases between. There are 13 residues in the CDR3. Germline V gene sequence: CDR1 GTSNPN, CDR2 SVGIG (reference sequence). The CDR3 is CAWSTGNGEKLFF. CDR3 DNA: TGTGCCTGGAGTACAGGAAACGGTGAAAAACTGTTTTTT.

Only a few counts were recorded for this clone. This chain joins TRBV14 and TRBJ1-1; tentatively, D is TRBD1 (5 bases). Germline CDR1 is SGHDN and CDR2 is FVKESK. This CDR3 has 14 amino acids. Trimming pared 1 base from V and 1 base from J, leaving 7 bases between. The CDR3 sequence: CASSQARGNTEAFF. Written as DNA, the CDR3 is TGTGCCAGCAGCCAAGCTAGGGGGAACACTGAAGCTTTCTTT.

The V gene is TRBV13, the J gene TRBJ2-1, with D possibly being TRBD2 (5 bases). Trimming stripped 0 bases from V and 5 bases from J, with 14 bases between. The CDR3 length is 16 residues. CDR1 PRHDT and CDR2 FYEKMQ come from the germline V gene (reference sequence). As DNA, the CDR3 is TGTGCCAGCAGCTTAGGCGATTGGTGGGAGAACAATGAGCAGTTCTTC. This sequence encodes CASSLGDWWENNEQFF. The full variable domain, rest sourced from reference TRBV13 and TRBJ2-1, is AAGVIQSPRHLIKEKRETATLKCYPIPRHDTVYWYQQGPGQDPQFLISFYEKMQSDKGSIPDRFSAQQFSDYHSELNMSSLELGDSALYFCASSLGDWWENNEQFFGPGTRLTVL.